This T cell receptor (beta chain) came from a study of identical twins. On this clonotype: No antigen is known for it.

Whole-study results and caveats: Abundant beta clonotypes from cord blood had fewer insertions, unlike memory repertoires, which showed none. Excess twin sharing in beta out-of-frame sequences was weaker.

Template switching supplied a universal primer site; unique molecular identifiers were carried on the cDNA. Each CDR3 protein is one row after TCRdb ran MiXCR on the 5' RACE reads. Of about 240,000 distinct CDR3 sequences listed, 6% to 8.5% were seen once; the top ten hold less than 6.5%. V lost 6 bases and J lost 4; bases outside the gene matches: 7. The germline CDR1 and CDR2 sequences are DFQATT and SNEGSKA (reference sequence). The CDR3 loop spans 13 amino acids. The same sample was also used in a study of yellow fever vaccine responses in identical twins. As that study records: Twins reportedly had a vaccine T cell response that seemed partly convergent, partly personalized.

The clonotype originates from a woman younger than 35 in good health. Sequencing was done on a sample of CD8+ T cells sorted from blood. The J gene is TRBJ2-3, the V gene TRBV20-1, with 7 bases matching TRBD1. The CDR3 reads CSAGDSAPDTQYF. CDR3 DNA: TGCAGTGCCGGGGACAGCGCACCAGATACGCAGTATTTT.